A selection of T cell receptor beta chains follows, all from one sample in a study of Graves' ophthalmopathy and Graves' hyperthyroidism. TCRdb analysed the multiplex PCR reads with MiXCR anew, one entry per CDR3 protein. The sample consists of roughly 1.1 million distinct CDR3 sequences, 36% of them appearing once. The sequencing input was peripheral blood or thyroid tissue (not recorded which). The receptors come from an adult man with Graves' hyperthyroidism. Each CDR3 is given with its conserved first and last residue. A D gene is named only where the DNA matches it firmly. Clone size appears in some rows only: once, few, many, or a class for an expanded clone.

CDR3nt: TGTGCCAGTAGTATAATTGGGGGTTCAAGGAATCAGCCCCAGCATTTT
CDR3aa: CASSIIGGSRNQPQHF
abundance: .
d_gene: .
j_gene: TRBJ1-5
v_gene: TRBV19

CDR3nt: TGCAGTGCTAGCGATCCCACAGGGGCGGACACTGAAGCTTTCTTT
CDR3aa: CSASDPTGADTEAFF
abundance: many
d_gene: TRBD1
j_gene: TRBJ1-1
v_gene: TRBV20-1

CDR3nt: TGTGCCAGCAGCCAAGATTACGGCCCGTTAGGGGAGCTGTTTTTT
CDR3aa: CASSQDYGPLGELFF
abundance: few
d_gene: .
j_gene: TRBJ2-2
v_gene: TRBV2

CDR3nt: TGTGCCAGCAGTGCTCGAGTTAGAGAGACCCAGTACTTC
CDR3aa: CASSARVRETQYF
abundance: many
d_gene: .
j_gene: TRBJ2-5
v_gene: TRBV12-3/TRBV12-4

CDR3nt: TGTGCCACCGACGGAGGTAGCGACAATCAGCCCCAGCATTTT
CDR3aa: CATDGGSDNQPQHF
abundance: many
d_gene: .
j_gene: TRBJ1-5
v_gene: TRBV24-1

CDR3nt: TGTGCCATCAGTGATACGCCATCGAACACTGAAGCTTTCTTT
CDR3aa: CAISDTPSNTEAFF
abundance: .
d_gene: .
j_gene: TRBJ1-1
v_gene: TRBV10-3

CDR3nt: TGTGCCAGCAGACCGCGGGGGGAGACGGAGACCCAGTACTTC
CDR3aa: CASRPRGETETQYF
abundance: many
d_gene: TRBD2
j_gene: TRBJ2-5
v_gene: TRBV7-9

CDR3nt: TGTGCCAGCAGCTTGGCCTATGGCGGCCTTGAAGCTTTCTTT
CDR3aa: CASSLAYGGLEAFF
abundance: few
d_gene: .
j_gene: TRBJ1-1
v_gene: TRBV5-6

CDR3nt: TGCAGTGCAATAGCGGCGCCTGTGAGGGCCCAGTACTTC
CDR3aa: CSAIAAPVRAQYF
abundance: .
d_gene: .
j_gene: TRBJ2-5
v_gene: TRBV20-1

CDR3nt: TGTGCCATCAGAGGACAGGGATTAGCCACTGAAGCTTTCTTT
CDR3aa: CAIRGQGLATEAFF
abundance: many
d_gene: TRBD1
j_gene: TRBJ1-1
v_gene: TRBV10-3

CDR3nt: TGTGCCAGCAAAGGTAACCTTCAGCCCCAGCATTTT
CDR3aa: CASKGNLQPQHF
abundance: .
d_gene: .
j_gene: TRBJ1-5
v_gene: TRBV10-3

CDR3nt: TGCAGCGTCGTGACAGGGACTGAAGCTTTCTTT
CDR3aa: CSVVTGTEAFF
abundance: .
d_gene: TRBD1
j_gene: TRBJ1-1
v_gene: TRBV29-1

CDR3nt: TGCAGCGTTGGCACAGGACCAAATCAGCCCCAGCATTTT
CDR3aa: CSVGTGPNQPQHF
abundance: many
d_gene: .
j_gene: TRBJ1-5
v_gene: TRBV29-1

CDR3nt: TGCAGCACATCGGGCACAGATACGCAGTATTTT
CDR3aa: CSTSGTDTQYF
abundance: .
d_gene: .
j_gene: TRBJ2-3
v_gene: TRBV29-1

CDR3nt: TGTGCCAGCAGTTTATCCCCTCCGAGGGCGGGGCGTAATGAAAAACTGTTTTTT
CDR3aa: CASSLSPPRAGRNEKLFF
abundance: .
d_gene: .
j_gene: TRBJ1-4
v_gene: TRBV2

CDR3nt: TGTGCCAGCAGCTTAGTACGACCTGGAAACACCGGGGAGCTGTTTTTT
CDR3aa: CASSLVRPGNTGELFF
abundance: .
d_gene: .
j_gene: TRBJ2-2
v_gene: TRBV7-2

CDR3nt: TGTGCCAGCAACTTGAGGCCAGGGAACACTGAAGCTTTCTTT
CDR3aa: CASNLRPGNTEAFF
abundance: .
d_gene: .
j_gene: TRBJ1-1
v_gene: TRBV11-1

CDR3nt: TGTGCCAGTACCGACACGGGACAGGGGGCATTCTATGGCTACACCTTC
CDR3aa: CASTDTGQGAFYGYTF
abundance: .
d_gene: TRBD1
j_gene: TRBJ1-2
v_gene: TRBV19

CDR3nt: TGTGCCAGCAGTCAAATTTACCGAGAAGCTTTCTTT
CDR3aa: CASSQIYREAFF
abundance: many
d_gene: .
j_gene: TRBJ1-1
v_gene: TRBV6-5

CDR3nt: TGTGCCAGCAGGGGGACAGGGGCTTTCTACGAGCAGTACTTC
CDR3aa: CASRGTGAFYEQYF
abundance: few
d_gene: TRBD1
j_gene: TRBJ2-7
v_gene: TRBV6-2/TRBV6-3

CDR3nt: TGTGCCAGCAGCTTGGTCGGTACAGGGGGTTTCTACGAGCAGTACTTC
CDR3aa: CASSLVGTGGFYEQYF
abundance: .
d_gene: TRBD1
j_gene: TRBJ2-7
v_gene: TRBV7-2

CDR3nt: TGTGCCAGCAGCTTAGGTTTAGGGGCCTCTCAAACCCAGTACTTC
CDR3aa: CASSLGLGASQTQYF
abundance: .
d_gene: .
j_gene: TRBJ2-5
v_gene: TRBV7-2

CDR3nt: TGCGGAGAACTACAGGGGGAAAAACTGTTTTTT
CDR3aa: CGELQGEKLFF
abundance: few
d_gene: TRBD1
j_gene: TRBJ1-4
v_gene: TRBV29-1

CDR3nt: TGTGCCAGCAGCTCAGACAGGGATCAGGGGAACACCGGGGAGCTGTTTTTT
CDR3aa: CASSSDRDQGNTGELFF
abundance: .
d_gene: TRBD1
j_gene: TRBJ2-2
v_gene: TRBV11-1

CDR3nt: TGCGCCAGCAACCCCCAAGGTGTGGGCAATCAGCCCCAGCATTTT
CDR3aa: CASNPQGVGNQPQHF
abundance: few
d_gene: .
j_gene: TRBJ1-5
v_gene: TRBV10-1

CDR3nt: TGTGCCAGCAGCTTACGGTGGCTAGCGGGAGAAGAGACCCAGTACTTC
CDR3aa: CASSLRWLAGEETQYF
abundance: many
d_gene: TRBD2
j_gene: TRBJ2-5
v_gene: TRBV7-9

CDR3nt: TGTGCCAGCAGAACGACAGGGGGGAACAAAGCTTTCTTT
CDR3aa: CASRTTGGNKAFF
abundance: many
d_gene: TRBD1
j_gene: TRBJ1-1
v_gene: TRBV12-3/TRBV12-4

CDR3nt: TGTTCCGAAACAGGGGGCGAAAAACTGTTTTTT
CDR3aa: CSETGGEKLFF
abundance: .
d_gene: TRBD1
j_gene: TRBJ1-4
v_gene: TRBV25-1

CDR3nt: TGTGCCAGCAGTGGAGCCTTAGTTGTCAACCGGGACAGGGGCAATCAGCCCCAGCATTTT
CDR3aa: CASSGALVVNRDRGNQPQHF
abundance: few
d_gene: TRBD1
j_gene: TRBJ1-5
v_gene: TRBV2

CDR3nt: TGCGCCAGCAGTGCCGGACTAGCCATCGCCGAGCAGTACTTC
CDR3aa: CASSAGLAIAEQYF
abundance: few
d_gene: TRBD2
j_gene: TRBJ2-7
v_gene: TRBV10-2

CDR3nt: TGTGCCAGCAGGAATCCGGGACAGGGGTACGAGCAGTACTTC
CDR3aa: CASRNPGQGYEQYF
abundance: .
d_gene: TRBD1
j_gene: TRBJ2-7
v_gene: TRBV2

CDR3nt: TGCAGCGCGTCCAGTGGAAACACCATATATTTT
CDR3aa: CSASSGNTIYF
abundance: many
d_gene: .
j_gene: TRBJ1-3
v_gene: TRBV29-1

CDR3nt: TGTGCCAGCAGTGACGACAGCGGGAATCAGCCCCAGCATTTT
CDR3aa: CASSDDSGNQPQHF
abundance: few
d_gene: .
j_gene: TRBJ1-5
v_gene: TRBV10-3

CDR3nt: TGCAGTGCTAGAGCGGGACAGGGGGCTGTTGGCACTGAAGCTTTCTTT
CDR3aa: CSARAGQGAVGTEAFF
abundance: many
d_gene: TRBD1
j_gene: TRBJ1-1
v_gene: TRBV20-1

CDR3nt: TGTGCCACCAGTGATCCGGGACTAGTTGCCGGGGAGCTGTTTTTT
CDR3aa: CATSDPGLVAGELFF
abundance: many
d_gene: TRBD2
j_gene: TRBJ2-2
v_gene: TRBV24-1

CDR3nt: TGCAGCGTGCGATTGGCCGAGACCCAGTACTTC
CDR3aa: CSVRLAETQYF
abundance: many
d_gene: .
j_gene: TRBJ2-5
v_gene: TRBV29-1

CDR3nt: TGTGCCAGCAGTTTGTCGGCGCCGGGCGACACTGAAGCTTTCTTT
CDR3aa: CASSLSAPGDTEAFF
abundance: once
d_gene: .
j_gene: TRBJ1-1
v_gene: TRBV10-2